The 10 T cell receptor beta chains reported below all come from one sample, sequenced in a study of cytomegalovirus exposure and HLA in healthy donors. The study ran its PCR with 60 Vbeta and 13 Jbeta primers. Sequencing used immunoSEQ multiplex PCR; TCRdb keeps in-frame clones, though not all of them. In the table there are about 130,000 clones, over 9.5% of which are singletons. Sequenced sample: PBMCs. The receptors were sampled from a woman between 18 and 29 years old in good health and CMV-seropositive.

This clone was seen only a few times. Given the absence of the conserved phenylalanine or tryptophan at the CDR3 end, a read error is likely. The chain links TRBV29-1 to TRBJ1-1, with D unclear. The CDR3 spans 12 residues. The germline V gene has CDR1 SQVTM and CDR2 ANQGSEA. Written as DNA, the CDR3 is TGCAGAGTTGAGGTTGGGGACACTGAAGCTTTCGTT. As protein: CRVEVGDTEAFV.

This clone appeared a few times. V gene TRBV15 combines with J gene TRBJ1-3; D remains unclear. V gave up 2 bases and J gave up 0 bases, with 11 bases separating them. From germline, CDR1 is LNHNV and CDR2 YYDKDF (reference sequence). The CDR3 spans 16 residues. The CDR3 loop is CATSRHTASSGNTIYF. The CDR3, as DNA: TGTGCCACCAGCAGACATACAGCAAGCTCTGGAAACACCATATATTTT.

This clone was detected only a few times. The chain uses TRBV7-2 and TRBJ2-2, with 8 bases lining up with TRBD2. Germline V gene sequence: CDR1 SGHTA, CDR2 FQGNSA. CDR3 length equals 15 residues. Trimming cost V 4 bases and J 4 bases; bases outside gene matches: 5. CDR3 in amino acids: CASSYSGVLTGELFF. Here the CDR3 DNA reads TGTGCCAGCAGCTATAGCGGGGTACTCACCGGGGAGCTGTTTTTT.

The chain recombines TRBV13 with TRBJ2-7; 9 bases map to TRBD2. This CDR3 is 14 amino acids long. The V gene's germline CDR1 is PRHDT and CDR2 FYEKMQ (reference sequence). The V gene end was trimmed by 3 bases and the J gene end by 3 bases; junction bases not matched to a gene: 3. In DNA, the CDR3 is TGTGCCAGCAGCTTTAGCGGGAGTCGCTACGAGCAGTACTTC. Its protein product is CASSFSGSRYEQYF.

This clone has more than one count but fewer than ten. The J gene is TRBJ2-7, the V gene TRBV27; tentative D call: TRBD2 (6 bases). Germline values: CDR1 MNHEY, CDR2 SMNVEV (reference sequence). The CDR3 has 14 residues. The V and J ends lost 7 bases and 0 bases respectively, with 13 bases between them. This CDR3 reads CASKRTGGSYEQYF. In DNA form, the CDR3 reads TGTGCCAGCAAGAGGACCGGGGGCTCCTACGAGCAGTACTTC.

The sample holds a few counts of this clone. CDR3 nucleotide sequence: TGTGCCTTTCTAGCGGTCAAACTTAATACGCAGTATTTT. Translated, it gives CAFLAVKLNTQYF. The V gene is TRBV30, the J gene TRBJ2-3; TRBD2 agrees at 7 bases. CDR1 GTSNPN and CDR2 SVGIG come from the germline V gene (reference sequence). There are 13 residues in the CDR3. J lost 7 bases, V lost 7 bases, and 11 bases had no gene match.

The CDR3 here is CASSVGLAGTGELFF. CDR3 bases: TGTGCCAGCAGCGTAGGACTAGCGGGGACCGGGGAGCTGTTTTTT. The chain recombines TRBV9 with TRBJ2-2, with 11 bases matching TRBD2. This CDR3 contains 15 residues. The V and J ends lost 0 bases and 5 bases, in that order; junction bases with no gene match: 0. Looked up from germline, CDR1 is SGDLS and CDR2 is YYNGEE.

Only a few counts were recorded for this clone. This chain uses TRBV27 with TRBJ2-7, with TRBD1 matching 11 bases. The ends lost 3 bases at V and 5 bases at J; junction bases unmatched: 9. The germline V gene encodes CDR1 MNHEY and CDR2 SMNVEV (reference sequence). This CDR3 contains 16 residues. This CDR3 is CASSFSSGTGGHEQYF. Written as DNA, the CDR3 is TGTGCCAGCAGTTTCTCGTCTGGGACAGGGGGGCACGAGCAGTACTTC.

This CDR3 reads CASRAGRDRGNQPQHF. CDR3 DNA: TGTGCCAGTAGAGCCGGGAGGGACAGGGGGAATCAGCCCCAGCATTTT. The rearrangement links TRBV19 to TRBJ1-5; the match to TRBD1 covers 11 bases. Unmatched junction bases numbered 8, after V lost 6 bases and J lost 4 bases. CDR3 length: 16 residues. The germline V gene has CDR1 LNHDA and CDR2 SQIVND (reference sequence).

Note on this clone: This CDR3 is also generated by other DNA sequences in the sample. The V gene is TRBV4-1, the J gene TRBJ1-1; TRBD1 is a possible D gene (6 bases). V lost 0 bases to trimming and J lost 4 bases, with 6 bases between them. CDR3 size: 13 residues. The germline CDR1 and CDR2 sequences are MGHRA and YSYEKL. This chain's CDR3 is CASSQDRGTEAFF. CDR3 coding DNA: TGCGCCAGCAGCCAAGACAGGGGCACTGAAGCTTTCTTT.